A selection of T cell receptor beta chains follows, all from one sample in a study of T cell responses to AZD1222 COVID-19 vaccine. TCRdb keeps only in-frame clones here, not all; method: immunoSEQ multiplex PCR. The profile shows 120,000 or so clones, 70% to 90% of them singletons. Material: peripheral blood, obtained on day 0 of AZD1222 vaccination. Every receptor here comes from an adult in good health. The CDR3 runs from the conserved cysteine through the conserved F or W. Fields, in order: V gene, J gene, clone size, D gene, CDR3 DNA, CDR3 protein. A D gene is named only where the DNA matches it firmly. Only part of the rows carry a size: once, few, many, or a class if the clone is expanded.

v_gene: TRBV20-1; j_gene: TRBJ2-7; abundance: -; d_gene: TRBD2; CDR3nt: TGCAGTGCTAGTGAGGCTAGCGGCTACGAGCAGTACTTC; CDR3aa: CSASEASGYEQYF
v_gene: TRBV6-6; j_gene: TRBJ1-3; abundance: -; d_gene: -; CDR3nt: TGTGCCAGCCGTCGATCCAGGGACGTCGGAAACACCATATATTTT; CDR3aa: CASRRSRDVGNTIYF
v_gene: TRBV7-6; j_gene: TRBJ1-2; abundance: few; d_gene: TRBD1; CDR3nt: TGTGCCAGCAGCATTTCCGACAGGGCTAACTATGGCTACACCTTC; CDR3aa: CASSISDRANYGYTF
v_gene: TRBV2; j_gene: TRBJ2-2; abundance: -; d_gene: TRBD2; CDR3nt: TGTGCCACCAGTGGACTAGCGGCGAACACCGGGGAGCTGTTTTTT; CDR3aa: CATSGLAANTGELFF
v_gene: TRBV6-5; j_gene: TRBJ1-2; abundance: -; d_gene: -; CDR3nt: TGTGCCAGCACTAACCCAGGCCTCTATGGCTACACCTTC; CDR3aa: CASTNPGLYGYTF
v_gene: TRBV19; j_gene: TRBJ2-5; abundance: -; d_gene: -; CDR3nt: TGTGCCAGTACCCCGAGGGGACCCAGTGAGACCCAGTACTTC; CDR3aa: CASTPRGPSETQYF
v_gene: TRBV11-3; j_gene: TRBJ2-7; abundance: -; d_gene: -; CDR3nt: TGTGCCAGCAGCTTAGGCGGGGCCTCCTACGAGCAGTACTTC; CDR3aa: CASSLGGASYEQYF
v_gene: TRBV7-2; j_gene: TRBJ2-7; abundance: once; d_gene: TRBD2; CDR3nt: TGTGCCAGCAGCCCGACTAGCGGGGTCCCCCGTTTCTACGAGCAGTACTTC; CDR3aa: CASSPTSGVPRFYEQYF
v_gene: TRBV5-1; j_gene: TRBJ2-7; abundance: -; d_gene: -; CDR3nt: TGCGCCAGCAGCCTTACTAGGGGCGGGGAAACCTACGAGCAGTACTTC; CDR3aa: CASSLTRGGETYEQYF
v_gene: TRBV7-8; j_gene: TRBJ1-4; abundance: -; d_gene: -; CDR3nt: TGTGCCAGCAGCTTCAGACGGATAACTAATGAAAAACTGTTTTTT; CDR3aa: CASSFRRITNEKLFF
v_gene: TRBV6-1; j_gene: TRBJ2-7; abundance: -; d_gene: TRBD1; CDR3nt: TGTGCCAGCAGCCCCTGGACAGGAAACGAGCAGTACTTC; CDR3aa: CASSPWTGNEQYF
v_gene: TRBV4-1; j_gene: TRBJ1-5; abundance: -; d_gene: TRBD1; CDR3nt: TGCGCCAGCAGCCACAGGGACAGGGGGATGAGCAATCAGCCCCAGCATTTT; CDR3aa: CASSHRDRGMSNQPQHF
v_gene: TRBV4-1; j_gene: TRBJ1-1; abundance: -; d_gene: TRBD1; CDR3nt: TGCGCCAGCAGCCAAGGACAGGGGATGAACACTGAAGCTTTCTTT; CDR3aa: CASSQGQGMNTEAFF
v_gene: TRBV29-1; j_gene: TRBJ1-1; abundance: -; d_gene: -; CDR3nt: TGCAGCGTTGAAAGGGTCATCACTGAAGCTTTCTTT; CDR3aa: CSVERVITEAFF
v_gene: TRBV7-2; j_gene: TRBJ2-7; abundance: -; d_gene: -; CDR3nt: TGTGCCAGCAGCTTGCGAGACGGTCGACAGCAGTACTTC; CDR3aa: CASSLRDGRQQYF
v_gene: TRBV27; j_gene: TRBJ2-7; abundance: once; d_gene: -; CDR3nt: TGTGCCAGCAGCCTGGCGTTGGGGGGCAGTCCCTACGAGCAGTACTTC; CDR3aa: CASSLALGGSPYEQYF
v_gene: TRBV5-6; j_gene: TRBJ2-1; abundance: once; d_gene: -; CDR3nt: TGTGCCAGCAGCTCCGGACAGTCCAATGAGCAGTTCTTC; CDR3aa: CASSSGQSNEQFF
v_gene: TRBV7-2; j_gene: TRBJ2-7; abundance: once; d_gene: -; CDR3nt: TGTGCCAGCAGCGAGACAGGTTACGAGCAGTACTTC; CDR3aa: CASSETGYEQYF
v_gene: TRBV3-1/TRBV3-2; j_gene: TRBJ2-3; abundance: -; d_gene: -; CDR3nt: TGTGCCAGCAGGCAAGAAGGGATCGGTGGAGGGGCAGATACGCAGTATTTT; CDR3aa: CASRQEGIGGGADTQYF
v_gene: TRBV6-1; j_gene: TRBJ1-3; abundance: -; d_gene: TRBD1; CDR3nt: TGTGCCAGCAGTGAAGGTCCGGGACAGACAGGAAACACCATATATTTT; CDR3aa: CASSEGPGQTGNTIYF
v_gene: TRBV7-3; j_gene: TRBJ2-3; abundance: once; d_gene: TRBD2; CDR3nt: TGTGCCAGCAGCTCGGCTAGCGGGAGTACAGATACGCAGTATTTT; CDR3aa: CASSSASGSTDTQYF
v_gene: TRBV2; j_gene: TRBJ1-4; abundance: -; d_gene: -; CDR3nt: TGTGCCAGCAGTGAACAGGTGGATGAAAAACTGTTTTTT; CDR3aa: CASSEQVDEKLFF
v_gene: TRBV28; j_gene: TRBJ1-6; abundance: -; d_gene: TRBD1; CDR3nt: TGTGCCAGCAGTACCCCAGCAGGGGGAAATTCACCCCTCCACTTT; CDR3aa: CASSTPAGGNSPLHF
v_gene: TRBV5-1; j_gene: TRBJ1-5; abundance: once; d_gene: TRBD1; CDR3nt: TGCGCCAGCAGCTTGGACGGGACAGGGAGTTTCTTGAAGCATTTT; CDR3aa: CASSLDGTGSFLKHF
v_gene: TRBV6-5; j_gene: TRBJ1-1; abundance: -; d_gene: TRBD1; CDR3nt: TGTGCCAGCAGTTACTCGAATCACCCAGGGGGGACTGAAGCTTTCTTT; CDR3aa: CASSYSNHPGGTEAFF
v_gene: TRBV2; j_gene: TRBJ2-1; abundance: -; d_gene: TRBD1; CDR3nt: TGTGCCAGCAGCCGGGACCAGGGGGATGAGCAGTTCTTC; CDR3aa: CASSRDQGDEQFF
v_gene: TRBV6-1; j_gene: TRBJ1-5; abundance: once; d_gene: -; CDR3nt: TGTGCCAGCAGTGAAGCGCCAATCCCCCCCCAGCATTTT; CDR3aa: CASSEAPIPPQHF
v_gene: TRBV19; j_gene: TRBJ2-1; abundance: -; d_gene: TRBD2; CDR3nt: TGTGCCAGTAGTGCCCATGACGAGCGGGGTTCCTACAATGAGCAGTTCTTC; CDR3aa: CASSAHDERGSYNEQFF
v_gene: TRBV2; j_gene: TRBJ2-1; abundance: -; d_gene: -; CDR3nt: TGTGCCAGCAGTGGGGGTCCCTACAATGAGCAGTTCTTC; CDR3aa: CASSGGPYNEQFF
v_gene: TRBV3-1/TRBV3-2; j_gene: TRBJ1-5; abundance: -; d_gene: -; CDR3nt: TGTGCCAGCAGCGGGTCATCAGGGTCAAGCCAGCCCCAGCATTTT; CDR3aa: CASSGSSGSSQPQHF
v_gene: TRBV24-1; j_gene: TRBJ2-7; abundance: -; d_gene: TRBD1; CDR3nt: TGTGCCACCAGTGATTCCGCGACAGGGGGTTTCTACGAGCAGTACTTC; CDR3aa: CATSDSATGGFYEQYF
v_gene: TRBV4-3; j_gene: TRBJ2-5; abundance: -; d_gene: TRBD1; CDR3nt: TGCGCCAGCAGCCAAGATCCCGGGACAGGGTACCAAGAGACCCAGTACTTC; CDR3aa: CASSQDPGTGYQETQYF
v_gene: TRBV11-2; j_gene: TRBJ2-7; abundance: -; d_gene: TRBD2; CDR3nt: TGTGCCAGCAGCTCCCGGGGGGGAGGAATCGAGCAGTACTTC; CDR3aa: CASSSRGGGIEQYF
v_gene: TRBV27; j_gene: TRBJ2-7; abundance: -; d_gene: -; CDR3nt: TGTGCCAGCAGTTTAGGCAGGGGTTTCGAGCAGTACTTC; CDR3aa: CASSLGRGFEQYF
v_gene: TRBV30; j_gene: TRBJ1-3; abundance: -; d_gene: -; CDR3nt: TGTGCCTGGAGTGTGGAACGCTCTGGAAACACCATATATTTT; CDR3aa: CAWSVERSGNTIYF
v_gene: TRBV30; j_gene: TRBJ2-7; abundance: -; d_gene: -; CDR3nt: TGTGCCTGGCGCGCCGGGTCTACCTACGAGCAGTACTTC; CDR3aa: CAWRAGSTYEQYF
v_gene: TRBV3-1/TRBV3-2; j_gene: TRBJ2-1; abundance: -; d_gene: TRBD1; CDR3nt: TGTGCCAGCGGAGGACAGGGGGCGTATGAGCAGTTCTTC; CDR3aa: CASGGQGAYEQFF
v_gene: TRBV21-1; j_gene: TRBJ1-2; abundance: -; d_gene: -; CDR3nt: TGTGCCAGCAAAGGATGGTTAACAGGCCACCTTAACTATGGCTACACCTTC; CDR3aa: CASKGWLTGHLNYGYTF
v_gene: TRBV7-9; j_gene: TRBJ2-3; abundance: -; d_gene: TRBD2; CDR3nt: TGTGCCAGCAGCTTACCTATTTGGACTAGCGGGAGGGGGCGAGATACGCAGTATTTT; CDR3aa: CASSLPIWTSGRGRDTQYF
v_gene: TRBV2; j_gene: TRBJ1-1; abundance: -; d_gene: -; CDR3nt: TGTGCCAGCAGTGAGGCGGACAACGGGCTGGTGAACACTGAAGCTTTCTTT; CDR3aa: CASSEADNGLVNTEAFF
v_gene: TRBV11-2; j_gene: TRBJ2-7; abundance: -; d_gene: -; CDR3nt: TGTGCCAGCAGCCTGGCTCGGGGACCACCCTACATGGAGCAGTACTTC; CDR3aa: CASSLARGPPYMEQYF
v_gene: TRBV7-8; j_gene: TRBJ2-5; abundance: -; d_gene: -; CDR3nt: TGTGCCAGCAGCATACAGGGGAGGGGGACCCCGACGGCCCAGTACTTC; CDR3aa: CASSIQGRGTPTAQYF
v_gene: TRBV12-3/TRBV12-4; j_gene: TRBJ1-2; abundance: -; d_gene: -; CDR3nt: TGTGCCAGCAGTTTAGGTCGGTACTATGGCTACACCTTC; CDR3aa: CASSLGRYYGYTF
v_gene: TRBV6-1; j_gene: TRBJ2-7; abundance: -; d_gene: -; CDR3nt: TGTGCCAGCAGTGAAGGAGCGGGTAACTACGAGCAGTACTTC; CDR3aa: CASSEGAGNYEQYF
v_gene: TRBV7-3; j_gene: TRBJ2-7; abundance: once; d_gene: -; CDR3nt: TGTGCCAGCAGCCCTGGACGGGCCCGCGAGCAGTACTTC; CDR3aa: CASSPGRAREQYF